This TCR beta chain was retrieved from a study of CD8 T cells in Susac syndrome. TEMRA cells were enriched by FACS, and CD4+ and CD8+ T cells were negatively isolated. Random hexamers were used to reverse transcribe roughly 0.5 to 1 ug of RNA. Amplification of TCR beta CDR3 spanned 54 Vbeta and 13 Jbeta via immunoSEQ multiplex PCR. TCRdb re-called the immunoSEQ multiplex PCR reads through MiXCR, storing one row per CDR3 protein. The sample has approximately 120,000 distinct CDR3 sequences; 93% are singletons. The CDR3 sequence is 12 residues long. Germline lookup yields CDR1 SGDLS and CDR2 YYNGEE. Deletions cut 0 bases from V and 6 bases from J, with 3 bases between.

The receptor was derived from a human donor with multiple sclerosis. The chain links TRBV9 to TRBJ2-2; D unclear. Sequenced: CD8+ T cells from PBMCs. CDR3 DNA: TGTGCCAGCAGCGTAGCGGCCGGGGAGCTGTTTTTT. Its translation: CASSVAAGELFF.